What follows are 31 T cell receptor beta chains derived from one specimen sequenced in a study of tumor-infiltrating lymphocytes in primary liver carcinoma. TCR beta cDNA came from about 500 ng total RNA, primed with a constant-region primer. Modified slightly, ARM-PCR produced TCR beta libraries over three nested multiplex PCR rounds. The two initial PCR rounds, nine to eleven cycles each, used TRBV1-TRBV30 forward and C-beta reverse primers. TCRdb ran MiXCR on the multiplex PCR reads and lists one entry per CDR3 protein. The sample yields 100,000 to 150,000 distinct CDR3 sequences, 60% to 75% seen once. DNA and RNA were both co-extracted from approximately 20-30 mg of bulk tissue that had not been sorted. The specimen was liver tumor tissue from sampling region 3. Subset defined: tumor region T3, left-lateral pole. These receptors all come from a woman aged 60-75 years with primary liver carcinoma and hepatitis B virus infection.

This clonotype was observed a single time. It may be a read error: a sequence one base away is much more abundant. The V and J genes are TRBV10-3 and TRBJ2-2; a weak D match, TRBD1 (7 bases). The CDR3 is 14 residues long. CDR1 and CDR2 (germline): ENHRY, SYGVKD. Trimming stripped 11 bases from V and 2 bases from J, with 15 bases between. CDR3 DNA: TGTGCCGTCGCGCGGGACAGCAACACCGGGGAGCTGTTTTTT. Protein product: CAVARDSNTGELFF.

Note on this clonotype: This may be a read error, as it is one base from a much larger clone. The chain employs TRBV6-6 and TRBJ1-3; 7 bases are shared with TRBD1. The CDR3 spans 15 residues. CDR1 is MNHNY and CDR2 is SVGAGI in the germline V gene (reference sequence). DNA for the CDR3: TGTACCAGCAGTTACAGGAACAGGGGTAGAAACACCATATATTTT. This gives the protein CTSSYRNRGRNTIYF.

The rearrangement links TRBV11-2 to TRBJ2-3; 7 positions agree with TRBD2. Trimming at V came to 11 bases and at J to 5 bases, leaving 16 bases not matched to a gene. This CDR3 region has 15 residues. Per the germline V gene, CDR1 is SGHAT and CDR2 is FQNNGV. CDR3 amino acids: CACGCGLGRIDTQYF. As DNA, the CDR3 is TGTGCCTGCGGCTGCGGACTAGGACGCATAGATACGCAGTATTTT. Based on the CDR3 plus reference TRBV11-2 and TRBJ2-3, the full variable domain is EAGVAQSPRYKIIEKRQSVAFWCNPISGHATLYWYQQILGQGPKLLIQFQNNGVVDDSQLPKDRFSAERLKGVDSTLKIQPAKLEDSAVYLCACGCGLGRIDTQYFGPGTRLTVL.

The V gene is TRBV28, the J gene TRBJ1-2; 10 positions agree with TRBD1. The CDR3 totals 14 residues. Germline V gene lookup returns CDR1 MDHEN and CDR2 SYDVKM. The V segment lost 4 bases and the J segment 5 bases; nucleotides outside the gene matches: 4. The CDR3 protein is CASSSLGQGYGYTF. For the CDR3, the DNA is TGTGCCAGCAGTTCCCTGGGACAGGGGTATGGCTACACCTTC.

Details on this clonotype: The CDR3 ends on some other residue instead of the conserved phenylalanine or tryptophan, so this is likely a read error. This rearrangement joins TRBV10-1 to TRBJ2-4, with D perhaps matching TRBD1 (6 bases). CDR3 length equals 18 residues. The V end lost 7 bases, the J end lost 1 base, and 23 bases lay between the germline ends. The V gene's germline CDR1 is WNHNN and CDR2 SYGVQD (reference sequence). CDR3 in DNA: TGCGCCAGCATATTGCCCGGGACACCTATGGAGGCCAAAAACATTCAGTACTGC. Translated, it gives CASILPGTPMEAKNIQYC.

This clonotype was recorded many times. Sequence at one end of the junction differs from germline and may be a read error. This chain links TRBV6-2 or TRBV6-3 with TRBJ2-5, with D possibly being TRBD1 (6 bases). CDR3 length: 14 amino acids. CDR1 is MNHEY and CDR2 is SVGEGT in the germline V gene. The CDR3 DNA reads as TGTGCCGGCAGACTCTTAGGGGGAGCGGAGACCCAGTACTTC. Protein product: CAGRLLGGAETQYF.

In regard to this clonotype: A read error may explain this, as a much larger clone is one base away. The chain couples TRBV6-5 to TRBJ1-2; no reliable D call. V was shortened by 4 bases and J by 3 bases, with 9 bases between the two germline ends. CDR3 size: 13 residues. Germline CDR1 and CDR2: MNHEY and SVGAGI. The DNA for the CDR3 is TGTGCCAGCAGTTCCACAGTTTACTATGGCTACACCTTC. This codes for CASSSTVYYGYTF.

Note on this clonotype: A clone one base away is much larger, so this may be a read error. CDR3 protein: CASSLGQGNSPLHF. As DNA, the CDR3 is TGTGCCAGCAGCTTAGGACAGGGAAATTCACCCCTCCACTTT. The J gene is TRBJ1-6, the V gene TRBV28; 8 nucleotides align to TRBD1. Germline-derived CDR1 and CDR2 are MDHEN and SYDVKM. The V gene end was trimmed by 6 bases and the J gene end by 7 bases; junction bases not matched to a gene: 5. The CDR3 runs 14 residues.

CDR3 amino acids: CVNRLDRGDTQYF. The CDR3 DNA sequence: TGTGTCAACCGCTTAGATCGAGGAGATACGCAGTATTTT. The chain joins TRBV11-2 to TRBJ2-3; no definite D call. Germline lookup yields CDR1 SGHAT and CDR2 FQNNGV. CDR3 length: 13 amino acids.

V is TRBV6-5 and J is TRBJ2-1; the match to TRBD2 covers 9 bases. The ends lost 0 bases at V and 5 bases at J; junction bases unmatched: 5. CDR3 length: 16 amino acids. Germline V gene lookup returns CDR1 MNHEY and CDR2 SVGAGI. The chain's CDR3 is CASSYSTAGGHNEQFF. Written as DNA, the CDR3 is TGTGCCAGCAGTTACTCGACAGCGGGAGGACACAATGAGCAGTTCTTC.

Comment on this clonotype: A read error is possible here, since a much larger clone lies one base away. The chain links TRBV5-4 to TRBJ2-7; the D gene is possibly TRBD2 (5 bases). This CDR3 spans 13 amino acids. CDR1 is SGHNT, CDR2 YYREEE, per germline (reference sequence). V gave up 3 bases and J gave up 1 base, with 8 bases separating them. The CDR3 here is CASSSDWSYEQYF. As DNA, the CDR3 is TGTGCCAGCAGCTCGGACTGGTCCTACGAGCAGTACTTC.

The sample holds many counts of this clonotype. The chain is built from TRBV5-1 and TRBJ2-7; D gene uncertain. V lost 1 base to trimming and J lost 1 base, with 9 bases between them. The CDR3 contains 14 residues. Germline assignment: CDR1 SGHRS and CDR2 YFSETQ. CDR3 sequence (DNA): TGCGCCAGCAGCTTGTCGTCAGGATCCTACGAGCAGTACTTC. It translates to CASSLSSGSYEQYF.

Regarding this clonotype: A read error may account for a junction end that differs from germline. The V gene is TRBV19, the J gene TRBJ2-1; weak D call: TRBD1 (6 bases). Germline V gene sequence: CDR1 LNHDA, CDR2 SQIVND (reference sequence). The CDR3 runs to 16 residues. CDR3: CASSMVRGGSYNEKFF. CDR3 bases: TGTGCCAGTAGTATGGTGCGAGGGGGTTCCTACAATGAGAAGTTCTTC.

As to this clonotype: A read error may be the cause here, since a much bigger clone is one base away. The V call is TRBV12-3 or TRBV12-4, the J call TRBJ2-3; D remains ambiguous. The CDR3 is made up of 15 amino acids. The V end lost 5 bases, the J end lost 4 bases, and 16 bases lay between the germline ends. The CDR3, as DNA: TGTGCCAGCAGTCACTCGTTCCTGATTGCAGATACGCAGTATTTT. Its protein product is CASSHSFLIADTQYF.

The table lists this clonotype with a few counts. The gene calls are TRBV7-8 and TRBJ2-5; 10 bases agree with TRBD2. This CDR3 contains 15 residues. Germline values: CDR1 SGHVS, CDR2 FQNEAQ. Germline trimming cut 3 bases from V and 1 base from J; bases unmatched to any gene: 2. The CDR3 DNA reads as TGTGCCAGCAGCTTCTGGACTAGCGGCCAAGAGACCCAGTACTTC. Translating it yields CASSFWTSGQETQYF.

This clonotype occurred many times. The chain joins TRBV6-7 to TRBJ1-5; 7 bases map to TRBD1. TRBV6-7 falls under the ORF class, with uncertain function. The CDR3 extends over 17 amino acids. J lost 6 bases, V lost 6 bases, and 17 bases had no gene match. The DNA for the CDR3 is TGTGCCAGCAGCACATACAAGGACAGGCCCTTGGGTCAGCCCCAGCATTTT. Its translation is CASSTYKDRPLGQPQHF.

Points on this clonotype: At one end, the junction sequence differs from germline, possibly due to a read error. The chain employs TRBV5-6 and TRBJ2-7; 7 positions agree with TRBD1. The CDR3 has 15 residues. Germline-derived CDR1 and CDR2 are SGHDT and YYEEEE. CDR3 protein: CVSSLVDRNTYEQYF. CDR3 nucleotide sequence: TGTGTCAGCAGCTTGGTGGACAGGAATACTTACGAGCAATACTTC.

As to this clonotype: The conserved phenylalanine or tryptophan is not found at the CDR3 terminus, so this likely reflects a read error. The DNA is omitted, as the CDR3 cannot be located on it reliably, and the CDR3 follows TCRdb's listing. This chain's CDR3 is CASSSLAVGSPFHS. The J gene is TRBJ1-6, the V gene TRBV6-5. The CDR3 length is 14 residues, termini included. Germline V gives CDR1 MNHEY, CDR2 SVGAGI.

On this clonotype: The CDR3 end shows no conserved phenylalanine or tryptophan, and so a read error is likely. It is unclear where the CDR3 begins or ends on the DNA, so no DNA is shown, and the CDR3 is as TCRdb lists it. The V and J genes are TRBV11-2 and TRBJ2-7; TRBD2 reflects the table's D call only, with no check against the DNA. CDR1 is SGHAT and CDR2 is FQNNGV in the germline V gene. The CDR3 is 11 amino acids long, termini counted. CDR3 sequence reads: CASSSASFLEY.

V and J are TRBV5-1 and TRBJ2-1; 11 bases line up with TRBD2. Germline-derived CDR1 and CDR2 are SGHRS and YFSETQ. J gave up 4 bases and V 3 bases, and 9 bases lay outside the gene matches. CDR3 length: 17 residues. CDR3 sequence: CASSSDPSGRSYNEQFF. CDR3 coding DNA: TGCGCCAGCAGCTCCGACCCTAGCGGGAGGTCATACAATGAGCAGTTCTTC. Combining the CDR3 with reference TRBV5-1 and TRBJ2-1 gives the whole variable domain KAGVTQTPRYLIKTRGQQVTLSCSPISGHRSVSWYQQTPGQGLQFLFEYFSETQRNKGNFPGRFSGRQFSNSRSEMNVSTLELGDSALYLCASSSDPSGRSYNEQFFGPGTRLTVL.

The chain employs TRBV28 and TRBJ1-5; D is ambiguous. Germline V lookup: CDR1 MDHEN, CDR2 SYDVKM. This CDR3 is 17 amino acids long. The ends were cut back, 2 bases at V and 1 base at J, with 15 bases in the middle. The CDR3 DNA reads TGTGCCAGCAGTTTAGGGTTCCCAGGTGGGAGCAATCAGCCCCAGCATTTT. Translated: CASSLGFPGGSNQPQHF.

This clonotype was seen many times. The chain has TRBV28 and TRBJ2-2; weak D call: TRBD1 (7 bases). The CDR3 runs 17 residues. Germline CDR1 and CDR2: MDHEN and SYDVKM. Deletions cut 4 bases from V and 4 bases from J, with 19 bases between. The CDR3 nucleotides read TGTGCCAGCAGTTCCTACAGGGGAGGCAAACTCACCGGGGAGCTGTTTTTT. This sequence encodes CASSSYRGGKLTGELFF.

In this sample, this clonotype turned up a few times. This may be a read error, as it is one base from a much larger clone. The chain recombines TRBV5-1 with TRBJ1-1; D possibly corresponds to TRBD1 (5 bases). Germline V gene sequence: CDR1 SGHRS, CDR2 YFSETQ. This CDR3 is built from 14 residues. The CDR3 is CASSWGRVNIEAFF. The CDR3 DNA follows: TGCGCCAGCAGCTGGGGCAGGGTAAACATTGAAGCTTTCTTT.

This chain uses TRBV7-9 with TRBJ1-3, with D hard to call. V was cut by 2 bases and J by 0 bases, with 8 bases left in between. CDR1 and CDR2 (germline): SEHNR, FQNEAQ (reference sequence). The CDR3 contains 15 residues. CDR3 in amino acids: CASSLYWASGNTIYF. As DNA, the CDR3 is TGTGCCAGCAGCTTATACTGGGCCTCTGGAAACACCATATATTTT.

This chain uses TRBV6-2 or TRBV6-3 with TRBJ2-5; maybe TRBD1 (5 bases). The germline V gene encodes CDR1 MNHEY and CDR2 SVGEGT. Trimming took 4 bases from V and 0 from J, leaving 12 bases between them. The CDR3 length is 15 residues. The CDR3 DNA reads TGTGCCAGCAGTTCCGTGACAGCTTACCAAGAGACCCAGTACTTC. Translated, it gives CASSSVTAYQETQYF.

As to this clonotype: A much larger clone is a single base away; this may be a read error. The CDR3 loop is CASSATSYERYF. The CDR3 DNA follows: TGTGCCAGCAGTGCTACTAGCTACGAGCGGTACTTC. The chain is built from TRBV28 and TRBJ2-7; perhaps TRBD2 as D (6 bases). This CDR3 comprises 12 residues. Germline V gene sequence: CDR1 MDHEN, CDR2 SYDVKM. Full variable domain (missing parts from reference TRBV28 and TRBJ2-7): DVKVTQSSRYLVKRTGEKVFLECVQDMDHENMFWYRQDPGLGLRLIYFSYDVKMKEKGDIPEGYSVSREKKERFSLILESASTNQTSMYLCASSATSYERYFGPGTRLTVT.

On this clonotype itself: One end of the junction does not line up with germline, which may come from a read error. The chain joins TRBV30 to TRBJ1-5, with TRBD1 matching over 9 bases. Germline V gene sequence: CDR1 GTSNPN, CDR2 SVGIG (reference sequence). The CDR3 totals 13 residues. As DNA, the CDR3 is TGTGACTGGGCCCCGGACAGGGGACAGCCCCAGCATTTT. Translated: CDWAPDRGQPQHF.

Concerning this clonotype: A much larger clone differs by one base, so this may be a read error. This rearrangement joins TRBV13 to TRBJ2-7, with 7 bases lining up with TRBD1. The CDR3 has 15 residues. CDR1 is PRHDT, CDR2 FYEKMQ, per germline (reference sequence). V lost 6 bases, J lost 3 bases, and 11 bases stayed unmatched. The CDR3 loop is CASRNLAGGSYEQYF. For the CDR3, the DNA is TGTGCCAGCAGAAATTTGGCAGGGGGAAGCTACGAGCAGTACTTC.

Regarding this clonotype: A read error may account for a junction end that differs from germline. V usage is TRBV29-1 and J usage is TRBJ2-1; the D gene is possibly TRBD2 (6 bases). The CDR3 spans 14 residues. Germline lookup yields CDR1 SQVTM and CDR2 ANQGSEA. Written as DNA, the CDR3 is TGCAGCGTCTCGTTCGGGAGCTCCTACAATGAGCAGTTCTTT. Its translation is CSVSFGSSYNEQFF.

This chain uses TRBV6-1 with TRBJ2-3; TRBD1 might be the D (7 bases). CDR1 is MNHNS, CDR2 SASEGT, per germline. CDR3 length equals 13 residues. V was shortened by 3 bases and J by 8 bases, with 12 bases between the two germline ends. The CDR3 bases are TGTGCCAGCAGTGAGGGTCAGGGGGGTACGCAGTATTTT. This encodes CASSEGQGGTQYF.

This clonotype was recorded at least ten times. The genes are TRBV4-1 and TRBJ2-4; the match to TRBD2 covers 16 bases. The length of the CDR3 is 18 residues. V lost 4 bases, J lost 1 base, and 4 bases stayed unmatched. The germline V gene has CDR1 MGHRA and CDR2 YSYEKL. CDR3 sequence reads: CASSLGLAGGPAKNIQYF. CDR3 bases: TGCGCCAGCAGCCTGGGACTAGCGGGAGGGCCGGCCAAAAACATTCAGTACTTC.